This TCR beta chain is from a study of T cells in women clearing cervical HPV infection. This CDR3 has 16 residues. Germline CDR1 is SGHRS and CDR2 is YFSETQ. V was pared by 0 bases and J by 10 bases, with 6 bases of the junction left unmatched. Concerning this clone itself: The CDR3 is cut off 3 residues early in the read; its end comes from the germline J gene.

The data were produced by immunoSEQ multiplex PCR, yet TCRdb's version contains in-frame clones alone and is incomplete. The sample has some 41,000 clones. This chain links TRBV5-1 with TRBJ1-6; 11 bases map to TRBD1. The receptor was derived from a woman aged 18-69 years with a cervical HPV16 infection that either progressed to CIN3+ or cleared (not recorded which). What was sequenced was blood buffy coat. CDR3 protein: CASSLVGQGAESPLHF. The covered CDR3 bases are TGCGCCAGCAGCTTGGTAGGACAGGGGGCAGAATCACCC.